One sample yielded the 23 T cell receptor beta chains listed below, sequenced in a study of blood T cell repertoires in COVID-19. Method: immunoSEQ multiplex PCR; TCRdb's copy keeps in-frame clones and lacks some. In the table there are 110,000 to 150,000 clones, 88% of which are singletons. What was sequenced was peripheral blood. The receptor source for this set is a man aged 65 to 85 with acute or convalescent COVID-19.

The V and J genes are TRBV6-5 and TRBJ1-2; a possible D gene is TRBD1 (6 bases). The CDR3 extends over 15 amino acids. The germline V and J ends were trimmed by 0 bases and 3 bases, with 11 bases remaining between them. Looked up from germline, CDR1 is MNHEY and CDR2 is SVGAGI. The CDR3 DNA is TGTGCCAGCAGTTACTCGGGGGGGGCCGACTATGGCTACACCTTC. It yields the protein CASSYSGGADYGYTF.

This chain links TRBV5-1 with TRBJ1-1; D is uncertain. Germline lookup yields CDR1 SGHRS and CDR2 YFSETQ. Trimming stripped 4 bases from V and 1 base from J, with 14 bases between. The CDR3 spans 15 residues. The CDR3 bases are TGCGCCAGCAGCCCCCGGAGTGGTAGGAACACTGAAGCTTTCTTT. Its translation is CASSPRSGRNTEAFF.

This rearrangement joins TRBV6-6 to TRBJ1-5; no reliable D call. Germline V CDR1 and CDR2: MNHNY, SVGAGI (reference sequence). CDR3 length: 13 residues. V was cut by 5 bases and J by 7 bases, with 12 bases left in between. The DNA for the CDR3 is TGTGCCAGCAGTAGCAAGGGAGACCAGCCCCAGCATTTT. Protein: CASSSKGDQPQHF.

By frequency in the sample, this clone is medium-sized. The chain has TRBV19 and TRBJ1-5; TRBD1 aligns across 10 bases. Germline V gene lookup returns CDR1 LNHDA and CDR2 SQIVND (reference sequence). Trimming at V came to 1 base and at J to 5 bases, leaving 2 bases not matched to a gene. The CDR3 covers 15 residues. The CDR3 here is CASSIGDRGHQPQHF. The CDR3 nucleotides are TGTGCCAGTAGTATAGGGGACAGGGGCCATCAGCCCCAGCATTTT.

The chain employs TRBV11-3 and TRBJ2-2, with TRBD1 matching 8 bases. With V trimmed by 4 bases and J by 2 bases, 6 bases remained unmatched. The CDR3 runs 16 residues. CDR1 and CDR2 from the germline V gene are SGHNT and YENEEA. The CDR3: CASSSYDRGNTGELFF. CDR3 nucleotide sequence: TGTGCCAGCAGCTCATACGACAGGGGTAACACCGGGGAGCTGTTTTTT.

This chain joins TRBV3-1 (or the pseudogene TRBV3-2) and TRBJ2-7; 8 nucleotides line up with TRBD2. Germline V gives CDR1 LGHDT, CDR2 YNNKEL (reference sequence). Losses at the gene ends were 1 base for V and 6 bases for J; bases not matched to a gene: 2. This CDR3 spans 13 amino acids. The CDR3, as DNA: TGTGCCAGCAGCCAAGCCGGGAGGGGCGAGCAGTACTTC. Translation: CASSQAGRGEQYF.

This rearrangement joins TRBV14 to TRBJ1-3; no clear D. The germline V and J ends were trimmed by 1 base and 2 bases, with 6 bases remaining between them. This CDR3 is 14 amino acids long. Germline V gives CDR1 SGHDN, CDR2 FVKESK. CDR3 DNA sequence: TGTGCCAGCAGCCAAGGGCGGGCTGGAAACACCATATATTTT. Encoded protein: CASSQGRAGNTIYF.

This clone was seen only a few times. The rearrangement joins TRBV27 to TRBJ1-5, with 7 nucleotides matching TRBD1. J gave up 5 bases and V 5 bases, and 18 bases lay outside the gene matches. CDR3 length: 18 amino acids. Germline values: CDR1 MNHEY, CDR2 SMNVEV (reference sequence). CDR3 amino acids: CASSPEQGGGFWDQPQHF. The DNA of the CDR3 is TGTGCCAGCAGTCCAGAGCAGGGGGGAGGATTCTGGGATCAGCCCCAGCATTTT.

The rearrangement uses TRBV19 and TRBJ1-2; 7 bases match TRBD1. V shed 9 bases and J 0 bases; nucleotides not matched to a gene: 19. Per the germline V gene, CDR1 is LNHDA and CDR2 is SQIVND (reference sequence). The CDR3 sequence is 18 residues long. CDR3 DNA: TGTGCCAGCTCCGCAGCCGATGCGGGACAGCTAGCTAACTATGGCTACACCTTC. Protein product: CASSAADAGQLANYGYTF.

The V gene is TRBV27, the J gene TRBJ1-1, with D possibly matching TRBD1 (6 bases). V lost 5 bases, J lost 4 bases, and 11 bases lay in between. Germline lookup yields CDR1 MNHEY and CDR2 SMNVEV (reference sequence). The CDR3 has 13 amino acids. DNA of the CDR3: TGTGCCAGCAGTGTACAGGGACCCACTGAAGCTTTCTTT. Residues: CASSVQGPTEAFF.

The chain joins TRBV2 to TRBJ1-4; no clear D gene. Trimming took off 6 bases at V and 7 bases at J, with 21 bases between the two ends. The CDR3 is 16 amino acids. CDR1 is SNHLY, CDR2 FYNNEI, per germline. CDR3 coding DNA: TGTGCCAGCAGCCAAAGAACCCCATTAGGGAGTGAAAAACTGTTTTTT. Amino acid sequence: CASSQRTPLGSEKLFF. Complete variable domain (other parts from reference TRBV2 and TRBJ1-4): EPEVTQTPSHQVTQMGQEVILRCVPISNHLYFYWYRQILGQKVEFLVSFYNNEISEKSEIFDDQFSVERPDGSNFTLKIRSTKLEDSAMYFCASSQRTPLGSEKLFFGSGTQLSVL.

The chain combines TRBV7-2 with TRBJ2-1; maybe TRBD2 (6 bases). The CDR3 consists of 13 residues. Germline values: CDR1 SGHTA, CDR2 FQGNSA. The V gene lost 11 bases and the J gene lost 3 bases, with 14 bases spanning the gap. For the CDR3, the DNA is TGTGCCTTGCTGCAGGGAGGCTACAATGAGCAGTTCTTC. Residues: CALLQGGYNEQFF.

The sample holds one count of this clone. The chain joins TRBV29-1 to TRBJ2-5; weak D call: TRBD2 (6 bases). Trimming cost V 3 bases and J 3 bases, with 8 bases left between them. The V gene's germline CDR1 is SQVTM and CDR2 ANQGSEA. CDR3 length equals 12 residues. CDR3 sequence: CSVDTGEETQYF. For the CDR3, the DNA is TGCAGCGTTGACACGGGGGAAGAGACCCAGTACTTC.

J is TRBJ2-7 and V is TRBV13; possible D gene TRBD1, 6 bases. V dropped 3 bases and J dropped 6 bases, with 9 bases sitting between them. From germline, CDR1 is PRHDT and CDR2 FYEKMQ (reference sequence). This CDR3 spans 12 amino acids. The CDR3 DNA is TGTGCCAGCAGCTTCAGGGGTTCCGAGCAGTACTTC. It encodes CASSFRGSEQYF.

The rearrangement uses TRBV2 and TRBJ2-5; TRBD1 aligns across 10 bases. With 4 bases clipped from V and 4 bases from J, the junction kept 6 bases outside the gene matches. The CDR3 runs 15 residues. The germline CDR1 and CDR2 sequences are SNHLY and FYNNEI. The CDR3 loop is CASSAGTGVRETQYF. As DNA, the CDR3 is TGTGCCAGCAGTGCGGGGACAGGGGTGAGAGAGACCCAGTACTTC.

This clone came up once. The chain is built from TRBV28 and TRBJ2-7; TRBD2 matches 9 bases. This CDR3 contains 15 residues. Germline V gene lookup returns CDR1 MDHEN and CDR2 SYDVKM. Losses at the gene ends were 2 bases for V and 6 bases for J; bases not matched to a gene: 8. As DNA, the CDR3 is TGTGCCAGCAGTTTACTGGTAGCGGGAGAGGGCGAGCAGTACTTC. This sequence encodes CASSLLVAGEGEQYF. The full variable domain, its missing parts supplied by reference TRBV28 and TRBJ2-7, is DVKVTQSSRYLVKRTGEKVFLECVQDMDHENMFWYRQDPGLGLRLIYFSYDVKMKEKGDIPEGYSVSREKKERFSLILESASTNQTSMYLCASSLLVAGEGEQYFGPGTRLTVT.

CDR3 bases: TGTGCCAGCAGTTTTTCAAGGACAGGGGGCGTCGAAAAACTGTTTTTT. It codes for CASSFSRTGGVEKLFF. The chain uses TRBV28 and TRBJ1-4; 11 bases fit TRBD1. Germline CDR1 and CDR2: MDHEN and SYDVKM. The length of the CDR3 is 16 residues. The junction had 8 bases not matched to a gene; V was cut back by 3 bases and J by 8 bases. Complete variable domain (other parts from reference TRBV28 and TRBJ1-4): DVKVTQSSRYLVKRTGEKVFLECVQDMDHENMFWYRQDPGLGLRLIYFSYDVKMKEKGDIPEGYSVSREKKERFSLILESASTNQTSMYLCASSFSRTGGVEKLFFGSGTQLSVL.

In this sample, this clone turned up once. The junction differs from germline at one of its ends, possibly a read error. The chain recombines TRBV18 with TRBJ2-5; D may be TRBD1 (8 bases). Germline V lookup: CDR1 KGHSH, CDR2 LQKENI. This CDR3 is built from 14 residues. DNA for the CDR3: TGTGCCAGCTCGCCACAGGGGGGGACAGAGACCCAGTACTTC. Translated, it gives CASSPQGGTETQYF.

The chain has TRBV4-1 and TRBJ2-5, with D maybe TRBD1 (6 bases). CDR3 length equals 15 residues. Trimming took 5 bases from V and 7 from J, leaving 20 bases between them. Germline V gene data show CDR1 as MGHRA and CDR2 as YSYEKL. The CDR3 region is CASSYRDTRSVTQYF. CDR3 DNA sequence: TGCGCCAGCAGCTACCGGGACACCCGATCCGTGACCCAGTACTTC.

V usage is TRBV3-1 (or the pseudogene TRBV3-2) and J usage is TRBJ1-3; D possibly corresponds to TRBD1 (5 bases). Trimming took 1 base from V and 2 from J, leaving 9 bases between them. The germline V gene has CDR1 LGHDT and CDR2 YNNKEL (reference sequence). This CDR3 is 15 amino acids long. The CDR3 is CASSQAGYPGNTIYF. The CDR3 coding sequence is TGTGCCAGCAGCCAAGCAGGGTATCCTGGAAACACCATATATTTT.

This clone was seen a handful of times. This chain uses TRBV30 with TRBJ1-1, with 7 bases lining up with TRBD1. CDR3 length: 14 residues. CDR1 and CDR2 from the germline V gene are GTSNPN and SVGIG (reference sequence). Trimming cost V 4 bases and J 2 bases; bases outside gene matches: 7. The CDR3 DNA follows: TGTGCCTGGATAAGACAGGGCCGAAACACTGAAGCTTTCTTT. Translated, it gives CAWIRQGRNTEAFF.

The gene calls are TRBV6-5 and TRBJ2-3, with D possibly matching TRBD1 (5 bases). This CDR3 comprises 15 residues. Germline-derived CDR1 and CDR2 are MNHEY and SVGAGI. V lost 2 bases and J 5 bases, leaving 14 bases between the germline ends. The CDR3 nucleotides are TGTGCCAGCAGTTACAAAGGACGTCAGGGAGATACGCAGTATTTT. Translation: CASSYKGRQGDTQYF.

V gene TRBV29-1 combines with J gene TRBJ1-1; tentatively, D is TRBD1 (6 bases). Trimming stripped 3 bases from V and 10 bases from J, with 15 bases between. Germline V lookup: CDR1 SQVTM, CDR2 ANQGSEA. This CDR3 has 12 residues. This chain's CDR3 is CSVDGSPRGAFF. As DNA, the CDR3 is TGCAGCGTTGACGGGTCACCCAGGGGAGCTTTCTTT.